Listed here are 10 T cell receptor beta chains from one sample, sequenced in a study of blood T cells in healthy people across ages. It was with a sample-barcoded 5' primer and a J-beta primer mix that a second PCR of about 7 to 12 cycles was run. TCRdb passed the 5' RACE reads through MiXCR, listing each CDR3 protein once. Here the sample spans fewer than 900,000 distinct CDR3 sequences, roughly 50% being singletons. Sequencing was performed on blood. These receptors were collected from a woman aged 60-75 years in good health.

The chain couples TRBV7-3 to TRBJ2-3, with TRBD1 matching 10 bases. The J segment lost 4 bases and the V segment lost 3 bases, leaving 13 bases of the junction unmatched. Germline values: CDR1 SGHTA, CDR2 FQGTGA. The CDR3 length is 18 residues. This chain's CDR3 is CASSFKLRSGTGADTQYF. CDR3 in DNA: TGTGCCAGCAGCTTCAAATTACGATCCGGGACAGGGGCAGATACGCAGTATTTT.

This clonotype was recorded a few times. J is TRBJ2-7 and V is TRBV7-2, with D tentatively TRBD2 (6 bases). The V gene lost 0 bases and the J gene lost 4 bases, with 25 bases spanning the gap. The germline V gene has CDR1 SGHTA and CDR2 FQGNSA. The length of the CDR3 is 19 residues. The CDR3 region is CASSLAPIGGGGFNYEQYF. CDR3 DNA sequence: TGTGCCAGCAGCTTAGCCCCGATTGGTGGGGGAGGATTCAATTACGAGCAGTACTTC.

The chain is built from TRBV2 and TRBJ2-7; the D gene is possibly TRBD1 (6 bases). The CDR3 is made up of 13 amino acids. Germline assignment: CDR1 SNHLY and CDR2 FYNNEI. V lost 11 bases, J lost 2 bases, and 16 bases lay in between. The CDR3 sequence is CASTEDSTYEQYF. For the CDR3, the DNA is TGTGCCTCAACAGAGGACAGCACCTACGAGCAGTACTTC.

In the case of this clonotype: At one of its ends the junction is not consistent with the germline gene, which may arise from a read error. The chain couples TRBV11-1 to TRBJ2-1; the match to TRBD2 covers 8 bases. Germline loops: CDR1 SGHAT, CDR2 FQDESV (reference sequence). CDR3 size: 16 residues. CDR3 coding DNA: TGTACCAGCAGCTTTTTAAGCGGGAGTCCCCCTAGGGAGCAGTTCTTC. Translating gives CTSSFLSGSPPREQFF.

On this clonotype itself: One end of the junction does not line up with germline, which may come from a read error. The chain links TRBV25-1 to TRBJ1-1; D is undetermined. The V gene's germline CDR1 is MGHDK and CDR2 SYGVNS. The CDR3 has 13 amino acids. CDR3 residues: CANSELGCTGAFF. CDR3 DNA: TGTGCCAACAGTGAATTGGGTTGCACTGGAGCTTTCTTT. Variable domain in full (rest from reference TRBV25-1 and TRBJ1-1): EADIYQTPRYLVIGTGKKITLECSQTMGHDKMYWYQQDPGMELHLIHYSYGVNSTEKGDLSSESTVSRIRTEHFPLTLESARPSHTSQYLCANSELGCTGAFFGQGTRLTVV.

The chain is built from TRBV27 and TRBJ2-7; tentatively, D is TRBD1 (6 bases). Germline CDR1 MNHEY, CDR2 SMNVEV (reference sequence). Trimming took 5 bases from V and 4 from J, leaving 15 bases between them. CDR3 length: 14 amino acids. The CDR3 DNA follows: TGTGCCAGCAGTGTGACAGGCCCCTCATACGAGCAGTACTTC. This sequence encodes CASSVTGPSYEQYF.

This clonotype was found a few times. The chain is built from TRBV29-1 and TRBJ2-5; 10 bases are a match to TRBD1. This CDR3 is built from 14 residues. Looked up from germline, CDR1 is SQVTM and CDR2 is ANQGSEA. V was clipped by 7 bases and J by 5 bases; unmatched bases: 10. The CDR3: CSAHGTGVGETQYF. The CDR3 bases are TGCAGCGCCCACGGGACAGGGGTGGGTGAGACCCAGTACTTC.

V gene TRBV3-1 combines with J gene TRBJ2-5, with a weak D call TRBD2 (6 bases). The germline CDR1 and CDR2 sequences are LGHDT and YNNKEL (reference sequence). With 5 bases removed from V and 0 bases from J, the gap between germline ends came to 10 bases. The CDR3 is 14 amino acids. CDR3: CASSARDYQETQYF. The CDR3 DNA sequence: TGTGCCAGCAGCGCCCGGGACTACCAAGAGACCCAGTACTTC.

This clonotype showed up just once. The chain recombines TRBV24-1 with TRBJ2-1, with D tentatively TRBD2 (5 bases). Germline lookup yields CDR1 KGHDR and CDR2 SFDVKD. The CDR3 totals 14 residues. Trimming removed 5 bases at V and 5 bases at J, with 12 bases between. The CDR3 DNA reads TGTGCCACCAGTGGCCGCGGGCCGAACAATGAGCAGTTCTTC. Translation: CATSGRGPNNEQFF.

The CDR3, as DNA: TGTGCCACCAGTGATTTCGGGCAGGGGGGTAGCAATGAGCAGTTCTTC. It is translated as CATSDFGQGGSNEQFF. The chain carries TRBV24-1 and TRBJ2-1; TRBD1 might be the D (7 bases). V gave up 1 base and J gave up 6 bases, with 15 bases separating them. Germline assignment: CDR1 KGHDR and CDR2 SFDVKD. This CDR3 has 16 residues.